Listed here are 25 T cell receptor beta chains from one sample, sequenced in a study of CD8+ T cells in alopecia areata. Once RNA had been extracted, it was reverse transcribed into cDNA to act as the sequencing template. Libraries were prepared by immunoSEQ multiplex PCR; TCRdb keeps only in-frame clonotypes and omits some of them. The table lists 200,000 to 250,000 clones, around 65% of them singletons. As to treatment: oral pan-JAK inhibitor, 5-10 mg twice daily. The sample in question was CD4+ T cells sorted from blood, obtained at week 4, from a patient treated with tofacitinib. The receptors come from a human donor with alopecia areata.

V usage is TRBV10-3 and J usage is TRBJ1-1, with TRBD1 identical over 7 bases. CDR3 length: 16 residues. The ends lost 5 bases at V and 0 bases at J; junction bases unmatched: 9. Per germline, CDR1 ENHRY and CDR2 SYGVKD. The CDR3 loop reads CAISQGTDTMNTEAFF. CDR3 sequence (DNA): TGTGCCATCAGTCAAGGGACAGACACTATGAACACTGAAGCTTTCTTT.

This chain links TRBV6-6 with TRBJ1-1, with D possibly matching TRBD1 (5 bases). Trimming removed 2 bases from V and 4 bases from J, with 17 bases in between. Germline values: CDR1 MNHNY, CDR2 SVGAGI (reference sequence). The CDR3 sequence is 16 residues long. CDR3 protein: CASSYRGGREATEAFF. The CDR3 DNA follows: TGTGCCAGCAGTTACCGAGGAGGCAGGGAGGCCACTGAAGCTTTCTTT.

J is TRBJ2-2 and V is TRBV5-5; D uncertain. Germline V lookup: CDR1 SGHKS, CDR2 YYEKEE (reference sequence). V was cut by 3 bases and J by 2 bases, with 11 bases left in between. The CDR3 contains 15 residues. The CDR3 DNA reads TGTGCCAGCAGCTCTGGGGTAGTAAACACCGGGGAGCTGTTTTTT. Protein sequence: CASSSGVVNTGELFF.

This clone was detected ten times or more. This sequence joins TRBV5-1 and TRBJ2-4; a weak D match, TRBD1 (5 bases). Trimming took 0 bases from V and 5 from J, leaving 9 bases between them. The CDR3 length is 14 residues. Germline V CDR1 and CDR2: SGHRS, YFSETQ. CDR3 in amino acids: CASSLGQRENIQYF. The CDR3 nucleotides read TGCGCCAGCAGCTTGGGACAGCGCGAAAACATTCAGTACTTC.

This clone was observed a few times. The V gene is TRBV2, the J gene TRBJ2-1; TRBD2 aligns across 11 bases. CDR1 and CDR2 (germline): SNHLY, FYNNEI. The V segment lost 4 bases and the J segment 1 base; nucleotides outside the gene matches: 3. The CDR3 length is 16 residues. The CDR3 loop reads CASSATSGGSYNEQFF. DNA of the CDR3: TGTGCCAGCAGTGCTACTAGCGGGGGTTCCTACAATGAGCAGTTCTTC.

The rearrangement uses TRBV5-1 and TRBJ2-5; tentatively, D is TRBD1 (6 bases). Trimming took off 2 bases at V and 1 base at J, with 9 bases between the two ends. CDR1 SGHRS and CDR2 YFSETQ come from the germline V gene. This CDR3 has 14 amino acids. The CDR3 here is CASSLSGVQETQYF. CDR3 in DNA: TGCGCCAGCAGCTTATCAGGGGTCCAAGAGACCCAGTACTTC.

This clone occurred once. The rearrangement uses TRBV7-2 and TRBJ1-6, with 7 bases identical to TRBD1. This CDR3 has 13 amino acids. The V segment lost 5 bases and the J segment 7 bases; nucleotides outside the gene matches: 2. CDR1 and CDR2 (germline): SGHTA, FQGNSA. The CDR3 DNA follows: TGTGCCAGCAGCGGGACAGAGAATTCACCCCTCCACTTT. Its protein product is CASSGTENSPLHF.

The rearrangement joins TRBV18 to TRBJ1-2; 11 bases line up with TRBD1. The CDR3 spans 13 residues. The J segment lost 8 bases and the V segment lost 4 bases, leaving 3 bases of the junction unmatched. Germline values: CDR1 KGHSH, CDR2 LQKENI. DNA for the CDR3: TGTGCCAGCTCACTCCGGGACAGGGGGGGCTACACCTTC. This codes for CASSLRDRGGYTF.

This clone has just one count. J is TRBJ2-3 and V is TRBV7-9; D perhaps matches TRBD1 (6 bases). V lost 4 bases to trimming and J lost 6 bases, with 20 bases between them. Germline V gives CDR1 SEHNR, CDR2 FQNEAQ (reference sequence). The CDR3 extends over 16 amino acids. The CDR3 sequence: CASSYPPSGTHDTQYF. In nucleotides, the CDR3 is TGTGCCAGCAGCTACCCTCCCTCCGGGACACACGATACGCAGTATTTT.

The gene calls are TRBV4-3 and TRBJ2-1; tentatively, D is TRBD1 (5 bases). Germline assignment: CDR1 LGHNA and CDR2 YSLEER. V dropped 1 base and J dropped 2 bases, with 9 bases sitting between them. The CDR3 is 15 amino acids. The CDR3 is CASSQGGEPYNEQFF. In DNA, the CDR3 is TGCGCCAGCAGCCAAGGGGGCGAACCCTACAATGAGCAGTTCTTC.

V is TRBV30 and J is TRBJ2-5, with D perhaps TRBD2 (5 bases). V lost 4 bases and J lost 4, with 10 bases in between. Germline V CDR1 and CDR2: GTSNPN, SVGIG (reference sequence). The length of the CDR3 is 12 residues. DNA for the CDR3: TGTGCCTGGATTTCAGGAGGAGAGACCCAGTACTTC. Translating gives CAWISGGETQYF.

The rearrangement links TRBV6-5 to TRBJ1-6; D ambiguous. Germline lookup yields CDR1 MNHEY and CDR2 SVGAGI. The V and J ends lost 6 bases and 0 bases respectively, with 9 bases between them. The CDR3 totals 15 residues. CDR3 nucleotides: TGTGCCAGCAGCTCCCGAGGCTCCTATAATTCACCCCTCCACTTT. Translation: CASSSRGSYNSPLHF.

The rearrangement joins TRBV30 to TRBJ1-1; maybe TRBD1 (5 bases). The CDR3 runs to 14 residues. The ends were cut back, 5 bases at V and 10 bases at J, with 23 bases in the middle. Per the germline V gene, CDR1 is GTSNPN and CDR2 is SVGIG (reference sequence). CDR3 sequence (DNA): TGTGCCTGGCATCCCGGGACTCAGATTCCTAGAGCTTTCTTT. Amino acids: CAWHPGTQIPRAFF. Full variable domain (missing parts from reference TRBV30 and TRBJ1-1): SQTIHQWPATLVQPVGSPLSLECTVEGTSNPNLYWYRQAAGRGLQLLFYSVGIGQISSEVPQNLSASRPQDRQFILSSKKLLLSDSGFYLCAWHPGTQIPRAFFGQGTRLTVV.

The gene calls are TRBV7-9 and TRBJ2-7; a weak D match, TRBD1 (6 bases). CDR1 is SEHNR, CDR2 FQNEAQ, per germline (reference sequence). Trimming stripped 1 base from V and 5 bases from J, with 12 bases between. This CDR3 is 14 amino acids long. Here the CDR3 reads CASSLDPRGNEQYF. In DNA form, the CDR3 reads TGTGCCAGCAGCTTAGATCCCAGGGGAAACGAGCAGTACTTC.

The chain carries TRBV5-4 and TRBJ1-6; no clear D gene. Trimming stripped 2 bases from V and 0 bases from J, with 9 bases between. The CDR3 consists of 16 residues. Germline loops: CDR1 SGHNT, CDR2 YYREEE (reference sequence). The CDR3: CASSLQYSSYNSPLHF. The DNA of the CDR3 is TGTGCCAGCAGCTTACAATACAGCTCCTATAATTCACCCCTCCACTTT.

The chain uses TRBV6-5 and TRBJ2-2; weak D call: TRBD1 (6 bases). CDR1 MNHEY and CDR2 SVGAGI come from the germline V gene. V lost 5 bases, J lost 6 bases, and 10 bases lay in between. The CDR3 is 13 residues long. In DNA form, the CDR3 reads TGTGCCAGCAGTCGAAACAGGGCCGGGGAGCTGTTTTTT. Its protein is CASSRNRAGELFF.

The chain employs TRBV7-2 and TRBJ2-7; D unclear. Germline CDR1 SGHTA, CDR2 FQGNSA. The CDR3 has 14 amino acids. Trimming removed 1 base at V and 0 bases at J, with 7 bases between. The DNA for the CDR3 is TGTGCCAGCAGCTTAGGCAGCTCCTCCTACGAGCAGTACTTC. This sequence encodes CASSLGSSSYEQYF.

V is TRBV5-7 and J is TRBJ2-5; D is unresolved. TRBV5-7 has ORF status, its function being uncertain. The CDR3 is made up of 13 amino acids. Trimming took off 3 bases at V and 5 bases at J, with 11 bases between the two ends. Written as DNA, the CDR3 is TGTGCCAGCAGCTGTCACTCTGGGGAGACCCAGTACTTC. It encodes CASSCHSGETQYF.

This chain links TRBV5-4 with TRBJ2-7; D perhaps matches TRBD1 (6 bases). The germline CDR1 and CDR2 sequences are SGHNT and YYREEE (reference sequence). V lost 5 bases to trimming and J lost 3 bases, with 9 bases between them. This CDR3 contains 12 residues. The CDR3 loop reads CASSSDSYEQYF. The CDR3 DNA sequence: TGTGCCAGCAGTTCGGACAGCTACGAGCAGTACTTC.

J is TRBJ2-5 and V is TRBV30, with D tentatively TRBD2 (6 bases). The CDR3 extends over 16 amino acids. From germline, CDR1 is GTSNPN and CDR2 SVGIG (reference sequence). Trimming removed 0 bases from V and 2 bases from J, with 16 bases in between. CDR3 sequence: CAWSVLGSGRQETQYF. CDR3 nucleotide sequence: TGTGCCTGGAGTGTATTAGGTAGCGGAAGACAAGAGACCCAGTACTTC.

For the CDR3, the DNA is TGTGCCTGGAGTCCGGGACAGCAGGGTGAAGCTTTCTTT. Amino acid sequence: CAWSPGQQGEAFF. V gene TRBV30 combines with J gene TRBJ1-1; 7 bases line up with TRBD1. V lost 2 bases and J lost 7; bases outside the gene matches: 7. The germline V gene encodes CDR1 GTSNPN and CDR2 SVGIG (reference sequence). CDR3 length equals 13 residues.

In regard to this clone: Other DNA sequences within the sample encode an identical CDR3. The V call is TRBV29-1, the J call TRBJ1-4; tentatively, D is TRBD1 (6 bases). With 5 bases removed from V and 7 bases from J, the gap between germline ends came to 11 bases. CDR1 is SQVTM, CDR2 ANQGSEA, per germline. The CDR3 is 12 amino acids. The CDR3 reads CSVRGGGEKLFF. The DNA of the CDR3 is TGCAGCGTTCGCGGGGGCGGTGAAAAACTGTTTTTT.

In this sample, this clone turned up a few times. V usage is TRBV29-1 and J usage is TRBJ2-1; D is perhaps TRBD1 or TRBD2 (5 bases each). CDR1 is SQVTM, CDR2 ANQGSEA, per germline. V dropped 8 bases and J dropped 1 base, with 15 bases sitting between them. The CDR3 has 14 residues. The CDR3 reads CSSARDESYNEQFF. CDR3 DNA: TGCAGCTCAGCAAGGGACGAGTCCTACAATGAGCAGTTCTTC.

The V call is TRBV23-1, the J call TRBJ2-2; 7 bases fit TRBD2. TRBV23-1 is an open reading frame, and its role is uncertain. Unmatched junction bases numbered 5, after V lost 0 bases and J lost 4 bases. This CDR3 region has 16 residues. CDR3 in amino acids: CASSQSVRGVTGELFF. In nucleotides, the CDR3 is TGCGCCAGCAGTCAATCAGTCCGGGGGGTCACCGGGGAGCTGTTTTTT.

The genes are TRBV2 and TRBJ1-5; D is ambiguous. The CDR3 spans 13 residues. V shed 9 bases and J shed 3 bases, with 12 bases lying between them. CDR1 is SNHLY and CDR2 is FYNNEI in the germline V gene. The CDR3 reads CASRWGSNQPQHF. In nucleotides, the CDR3 is TGTGCCAGTCGGTGGGGTTCCAATCAGCCCCAGCATTTT.